These T cell receptor beta chains were read from a single sample in a study of early T cells in non-severe SARS-CoV-2 infection. TCRdb fed the 5' RACE reads into MiXCR, producing one record per CDR3 protein. The sample lists about 25,000 distinct CDR3 sequences; around 6% were seen once. Input material: whole blood. These receptors originate from an adult who was a healthcare worker with PCR-confirmed SARS-CoV-2 infection or an uninfected control (not recorded which). Both conserved end residues are part of each CDR3. A D gene is named only where the DNA matches it firmly. A row's size may be missing; if present it is once, few, many or a size class.

J gene | D gene | V gene | clone size | CDR3 DNA | CDR3 protein
TRBJ1-2 | TRBD1 | TRBV13 | few | TGTGCCAGCAGCTCCGCAGGGGGTTTCTATGGCTACACCTTC | CASSSAGGFYGYTF
TRBJ2-1 | - | TRBV11-2 | many | TGTGCCAGCAGCTTAGCTCTGGGACTGTACAATGAGCAGTTCTTC | CASSLALGLYNEQFF
TRBJ2-1 | TRBD2 | TRBV7-8 | few | TGTGCCAGCAGCTTAGCGCGACTAGCGGGGCGGAATGAGCAGTTCTTC | CASSLARLAGRNEQFF
TRBJ1-2 | - | TRBV20-1 | few | TGCAGTGCTAGAGACACCCGCCAGAGATCCTATGGCTACACCTTC | CSARDTRQRSYGYTF
TRBJ2-7 | - | TRBV20-1 | few | TGCAGTGCTCGGGGCGGGGGACAGGTGAATTACGAGCAGTACTTC | CSARGGGQVNYEQYF
TRBJ2-6 | TRBD1 | TRBV11-2 | - | TGTGCCAGCAGCTCTTTGGACAGGGGAACCTCTGGGGCCAACGTCCTGACTTTC | CASSSLDRGTSGANVLTF
TRBJ1-5 | - | TRBV19 | medium-sized | TGTGCCAGTAGTATTGATCGGGAACAGCCCCAGCATTTT | CASSIDREQPQHF
TRBJ2-1 | TRBD1 | TRBV11-3 | many | TGTGCCAGCAGCCGGACAGGGGACCCCTACAATGAGCAGTTCTTC | CASSRTGDPYNEQFF
TRBJ2-1 | TRBD2 | TRBV28 | medium-sized | TGTGCCAGCAGTTCCCACGGGACTAACAATGAGCAGTTCTTC | CASSSHGTNNEQFF
TRBJ2-7 | TRBD2 | TRBV2 | many | TGTGCCAGCAGTGGCCCGACTAGCGGGGTCTACGAGCAGTACTTC | CASSGPTSGVYEQYF
TRBJ2-1 | - | TRBV5-6 | many | TGTGCCAGCAGCTTGCGCGGCAGGTTGTCAGTTTCCTCCTACAATGAGCAGTTCTTC | CASSLRGRLSVSSYNEQFF
TRBJ2-1 | TRBD2 | TRBV28 | many | TGTGCCAGCAGGGGGGAGCGGGGTTACAATGAGCAGTTCTTC | CASRGERGYNEQFF
TRBJ1-1 | - | TRBV5-1 | many | TGCGCCAGCAGTCGAAAACAGGGGAACACTGAAGCTTTCTTT | CASSRKQGNTEAFF
TRBJ2-5 | TRBD2 | TRBV29-1 | - | TGCAGCGGCAGCGGGGGGGAAGAGACCCAGTACTTC | CSGSGGEETQYF
TRBJ2-7 | - | TRBV5-4 | few | TGTGCCAGCAGCTTGGATCGCAGGGACGAGCAGTACTTC | CASSLDRRDEQYF
TRBJ2-2 | TRBD2 | TRBV20-1 | many | TGCAGTGCTAGAGAGGGACTAGCGTCCTTGAACACCGGGGAGCTGTTTTTT | CSAREGLASLNTGELFF
TRBJ2-2 | - | TRBV18 | few | TGTGCCAGCTCACCACTGATAGGACGAACCGGGGAGCTGTTTTTT | CASSPLIGRTGELFF
TRBJ2-7 | TRBD1 | TRBV29-1 | - | TGCAGCGTCGGACAGGGGGCGTCGGAGCAGTACTTC | CSVGQGASEQYF
TRBJ1-1 | - | TRBV29-1 | many | TGCAGCGTCGATGCCGGGACCTCTGAAGCTTTCTTT | CSVDAGTSEAFF
TRBJ1-4 | TRBD1 | TRBV12-3/TRBV12-4 | few | TGTGCCAGCAGTTGGACAGGGCAAGATAATGAAAAACTGTTTTTT | CASSWTGQDNEKLFF
TRBJ1-1 | TRBD1 | TRBV7-9 | few | TGTGCCAGCAGCTCGGGACAGCGGGGAGCTTTCTTT | CASSSGQRGAFF
TRBJ1-4 | TRBD1 | TRBV6-5 | many | TGTGCCAGCAGTTACAGGGGGCGCAATGAAAAACTGTTTTTT | CASSYRGRNEKLFF
TRBJ1-6 | - | TRBV7-2 | - | TGTGCCAGCAGCACCCGGGACCGCTCAGGTTCACCCCTCCACTTT | CASSTRDRSGSPLHF
TRBJ2-5 | TRBD2 | TRBV6-1 | many | TGTGCCAGCAGTGAAAGCTTGGGGCTAGCGGATGAGACCCAGTACTTC | CASSESLGLADETQYF
TRBJ2-2 | - | TRBV7-7 | - | TGTGCCAGCAGCTTCAAGGGGAACACCGGGGAGCTGTTTTTT | CASSFKGNTGELFF
TRBJ2-2 | TRBD1 | TRBV24-1 | many | TGTGCCACCAGTGGGGACAGTAGGAACACCGGGGAGCTGTTTTTT | CATSGDSRNTGELFF
TRBJ1-4 | - | TRBV5-6 | many | TGTGCCAGCAGCTTGGCTGAAGGTTGGAATGAAAAACTGTTTTTT | CASSLAEGWNEKLFF
TRBJ1-6 | - | TRBV27 | - | TGTGCCAGCAGTTCCCCCACCCGGCAGGGACTCAATTCACCCCTCCACTTT | CASSSPTRQGLNSPLHF
TRBJ2-2 | TRBD2 | TRBV7-2 | - | TGTGCCAGCAGCTTAGGATCTAGCGGGGGCCGGGAGCTGTTTTTT | CASSLGSSGGRELFF
TRBJ2-2 | - | TRBV7-8 | many | TGTGCCAGCAGCCCCGAAGGGGGGCGTAGCACCGGGGAGCTGTTTTTT | CASSPEGGRSTGELFF
TRBJ2-7 | - | TRBV18 | - | TGTGCCAGCTCACCAAGGCAGGGGGGGTACGAGCAGTACTTC | CASSPRQGGYEQYF
TRBJ2-7 | - | TRBV28 | many | TGTGCCAGCAGTTTTGGGGGTGCCGAGCAGTACTTC | CASSFGGAEQYF
TRBJ2-7 | - | TRBV29-1 | many | TGCAGCGTTGAGCGACAACCCCAAGGGGAGCAGTACTTC | CSVERQPQGEQYF
TRBJ1-1 | - | TRBV18 | few | TGTGCCAGCTCAACGGGATTGCCATCTGAAGCTTTCTTT | CASSTGLPSEAFF
TRBJ2-1 | - | TRBV7-9 | many | TGTGCCAGCAGCTTAGCGAACAAACCCCCGTTCTTC | CASSLANKPPFF
TRBJ2-7 | TRBD1 | TRBV11-2 | many | TGTGCCAGCAGCCCACGAACCGGGACAGGGAATTCCGAGCAGTACTTC | CASSPRTGTGNSEQYF
TRBJ2-4 | TRBD2 | TRBV2 | - | TGTGCCAGCAGCCTTAGCGGGGGGAAAAACATTCAGTACTTC | CASSLSGGKNIQYF
TRBJ2-7 | - | TRBV12-3/TRBV12-4 | many | TGTGCCAGCTGCGACACCGGGGTCAACGAGCAGTACTTC | CASCDTGVNEQYF
TRBJ1-2 | - | TRBV5-1 | many | TGCGCCAGCAGCAGCACAGCCTATGGCTACACCTTC | CASSSTAYGYTF
TRBJ1-5 | TRBD1 | TRBV20-1 | many | TGCAGTGCCACGGACAGGAATCAGCCCCAGCATTTT | CSATDRNQPQHF
TRBJ1-1 | - | TRBV9 | few | TGTGCCAGCAGCGTAGGCGCCGTACAGGGAGTAGACACTGAAGCTTTCTTT | CASSVGAVQGVDTEAFF
TRBJ1-3 | - | TRBV12-3/TRBV12-4 | - | TGTGCCAGCAGTTTTTGGCAGGGAGGTGGAAACACCATATATTTT | CASSFWQGGGNTIYF